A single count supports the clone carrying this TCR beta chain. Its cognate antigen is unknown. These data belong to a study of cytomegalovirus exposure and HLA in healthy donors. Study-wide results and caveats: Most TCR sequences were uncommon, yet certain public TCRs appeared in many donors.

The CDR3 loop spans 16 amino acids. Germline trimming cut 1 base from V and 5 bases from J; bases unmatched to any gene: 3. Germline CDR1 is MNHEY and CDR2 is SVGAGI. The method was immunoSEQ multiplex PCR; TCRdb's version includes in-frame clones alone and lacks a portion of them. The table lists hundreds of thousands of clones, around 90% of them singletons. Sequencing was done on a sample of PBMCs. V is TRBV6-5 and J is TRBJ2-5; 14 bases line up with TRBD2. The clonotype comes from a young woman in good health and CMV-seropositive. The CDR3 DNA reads TGTGCCAGCAGTTACTGGGGACTAGCGGGGGCGGAGACCCAGTACTTC. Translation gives CASSYWGLAGAETQYF.